This T cell receptor beta chain was identified in a study of breast tumors, draining lymph nodes, adjacent tissues. Broader study findings: Compared with lymph nodes, tumors were less diverse; compared with nontumor tissue, more. Findings are consistent with lymph node origin and intratumoral expansion of most tumor T cells.

The lymph nodes were axillary draining lymph nodes from breast cancer patients. The germline CDR1 and CDR2 sequences are SEHNR and FQNEAQ (reference sequence). CDR3 length: 14 amino acids. The trim removed 5 bases at V and 0 bases at J, leaving 4 bases unmatched. TCRdb recomputed calls from the multiplex PCR reads with MiXCR, one row per CDR3 protein. The sample yields around 100,000 distinct CDR3 sequences, 21% seen once. This clonotype was seen many times. Its antigen is unidentified. The chain is built from TRBV7-9 and TRBJ2-7; 7 nucleotides match TRBD1. The sample comprised axillary lymph node tissue. This clonotype originated in a female donor with breast cancer. Some clones in this sample may be carry-over from other donors' samples. The CDR3 protein is CASSRDRSSYEQYF. The CDR3 coding sequence is TGTGCCAGCAGCCGGGACAGAAGCTCCTACGAGCAGTACTTC.